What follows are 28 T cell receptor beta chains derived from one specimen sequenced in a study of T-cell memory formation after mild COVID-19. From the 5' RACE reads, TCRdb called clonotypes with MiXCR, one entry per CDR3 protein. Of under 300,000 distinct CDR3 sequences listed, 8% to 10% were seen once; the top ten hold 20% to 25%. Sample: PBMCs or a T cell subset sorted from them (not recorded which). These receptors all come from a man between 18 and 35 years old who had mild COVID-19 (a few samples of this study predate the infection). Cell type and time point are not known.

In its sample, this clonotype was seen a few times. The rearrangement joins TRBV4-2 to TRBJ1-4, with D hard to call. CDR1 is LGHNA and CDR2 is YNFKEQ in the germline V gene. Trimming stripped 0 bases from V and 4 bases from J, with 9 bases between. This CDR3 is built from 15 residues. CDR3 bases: TGTGCCAGCAGCCAAGACCCCGGGAATAATGAAAAACTGTTTTTT. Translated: CASSQDPGNNEKLFF.

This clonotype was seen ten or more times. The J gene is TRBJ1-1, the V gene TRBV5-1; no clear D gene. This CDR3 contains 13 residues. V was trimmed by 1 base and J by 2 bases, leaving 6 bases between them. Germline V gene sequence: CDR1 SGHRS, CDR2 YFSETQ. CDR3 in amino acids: CASSLSVNTEAFF. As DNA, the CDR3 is TGCGCCAGCAGCTTGTCAGTTAACACTGAAGCTTTCTTT. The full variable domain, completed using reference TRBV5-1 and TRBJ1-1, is KAGVTQTPRYLIKTRGQQVTLSCSPISGHRSVSWYQQTPGQGLQFLFEYFSETQRNKGNFPGRFSGRQFSNSRSEMNVSTLELGDSALYLCASSLSVNTEAFFGQGTRLTVV.

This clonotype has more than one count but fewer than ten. This CDR3 is CASSARGAGGYTDTQYF. CDR3 bases: TGTGCCAGTAGTGCCCGGGGAGCGGGGGGATACACAGATACGCAGTATTTT. The gene calls are TRBV19 and TRBJ2-3; 9 nucleotides agree with TRBD2. The trim removed 5 bases at V and 2 bases at J, leaving 11 bases unmatched. CDR1 LNHDA and CDR2 SQIVND come from the germline V gene (reference sequence). This CDR3 region has 17 residues.

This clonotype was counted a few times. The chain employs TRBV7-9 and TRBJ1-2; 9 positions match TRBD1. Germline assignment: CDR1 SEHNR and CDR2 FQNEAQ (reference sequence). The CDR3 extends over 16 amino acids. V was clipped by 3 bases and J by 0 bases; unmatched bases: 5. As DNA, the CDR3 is TGTGCCAGCAGCTTTACCGGGACAGGGTCTAACTATGGCTACACCTTC. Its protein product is CASSFTGTGSNYGYTF.

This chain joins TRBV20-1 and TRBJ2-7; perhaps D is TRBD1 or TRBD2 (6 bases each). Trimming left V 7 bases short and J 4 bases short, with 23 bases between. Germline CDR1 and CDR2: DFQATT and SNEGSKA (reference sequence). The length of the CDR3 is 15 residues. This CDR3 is CSVSRGAEGVYEQYF. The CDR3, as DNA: TGCAGTGTCTCAAGGGGGGCGGAGGGGGTTTACGAGCAGTACTTC.

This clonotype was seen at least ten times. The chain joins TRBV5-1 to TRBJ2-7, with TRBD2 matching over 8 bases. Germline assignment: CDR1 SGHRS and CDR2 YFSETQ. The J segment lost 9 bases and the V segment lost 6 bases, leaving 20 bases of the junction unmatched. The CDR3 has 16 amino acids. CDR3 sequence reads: CASTPSPTGGANRQYF. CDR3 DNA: TGCGCCAGCACCCCTTCGCCTACGGGGGGGGCGAACCGGCAGTACTTC.

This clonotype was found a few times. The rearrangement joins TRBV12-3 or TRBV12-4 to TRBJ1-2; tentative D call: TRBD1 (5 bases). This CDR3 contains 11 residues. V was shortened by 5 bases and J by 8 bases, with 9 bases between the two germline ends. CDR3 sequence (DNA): TGTGCCAGCAGTCCAGACAGAGGCTACACCTTC. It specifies CASSPDRGYTF.

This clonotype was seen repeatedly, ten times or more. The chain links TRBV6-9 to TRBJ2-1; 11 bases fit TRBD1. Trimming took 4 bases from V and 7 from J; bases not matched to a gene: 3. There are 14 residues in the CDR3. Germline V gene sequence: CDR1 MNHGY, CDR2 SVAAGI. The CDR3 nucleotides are TGTGCCAGCAGTTCGGGACAGGGGGTTAATGAGCAGTTCTTC. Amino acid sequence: CASSSGQGVNEQFF.

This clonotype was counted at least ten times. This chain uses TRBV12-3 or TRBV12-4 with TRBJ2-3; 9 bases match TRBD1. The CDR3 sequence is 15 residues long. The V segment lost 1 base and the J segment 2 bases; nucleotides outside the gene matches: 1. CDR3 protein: CASSLDRGHTDTQYF. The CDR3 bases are TGTGCCAGCAGTTTAGACAGGGGGCACACAGATACGCAGTATTTT.

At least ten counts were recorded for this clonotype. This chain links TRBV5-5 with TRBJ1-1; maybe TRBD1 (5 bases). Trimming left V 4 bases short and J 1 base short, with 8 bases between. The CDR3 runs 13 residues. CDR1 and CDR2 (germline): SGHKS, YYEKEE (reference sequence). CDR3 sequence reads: CASSITGNTEAFF. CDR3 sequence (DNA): TGTGCCAGCAGCATCACAGGGAACACTGAAGCTTTCTTT. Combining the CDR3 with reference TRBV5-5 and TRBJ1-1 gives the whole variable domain DAGVTQSPTHLIKTRGQQVTLRCSPISGHKSVSWYQQVLGQGPQFIFQYYEKEERGRGNFPDRFSARQFPNYSSELNVNALLLGDSALYLCASSITGNTEAFFGQGTRLTVV.

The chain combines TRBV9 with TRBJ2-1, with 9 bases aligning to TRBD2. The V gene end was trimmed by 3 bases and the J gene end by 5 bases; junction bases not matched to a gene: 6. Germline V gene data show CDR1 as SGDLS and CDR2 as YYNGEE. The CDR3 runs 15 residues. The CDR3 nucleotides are TGTGCCAGCAGCGGAGACGCTAGCGGGGACAATGAGCAGTTCTTC. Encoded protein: CASSGDASGDNEQFF.

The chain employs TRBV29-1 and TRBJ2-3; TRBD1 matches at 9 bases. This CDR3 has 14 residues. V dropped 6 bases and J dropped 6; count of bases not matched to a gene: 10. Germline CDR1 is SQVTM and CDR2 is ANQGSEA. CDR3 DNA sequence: TGCAGCGTGGAAACCGGGACAGGGAAGGATACGCAGTATTTT. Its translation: CSVETGTGKDTQYF.

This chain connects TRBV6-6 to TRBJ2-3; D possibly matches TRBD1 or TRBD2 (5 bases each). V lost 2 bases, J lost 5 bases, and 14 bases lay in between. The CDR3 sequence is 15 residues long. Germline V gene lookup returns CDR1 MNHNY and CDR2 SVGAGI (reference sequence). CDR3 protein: CASSYRGGGLDTQYF. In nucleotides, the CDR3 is TGTGCCAGCAGTTACCGGGGCGGCGGCTTAGATACGCAGTATTTT.

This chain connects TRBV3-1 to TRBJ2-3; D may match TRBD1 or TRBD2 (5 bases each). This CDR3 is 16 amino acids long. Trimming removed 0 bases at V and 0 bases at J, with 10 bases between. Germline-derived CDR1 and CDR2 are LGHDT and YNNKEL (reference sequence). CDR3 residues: CASSQDPGTSTDTQYF. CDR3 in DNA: TGTGCCAGCAGCCAAGATCCAGGGACCAGCACAGATACGCAGTATTTT.

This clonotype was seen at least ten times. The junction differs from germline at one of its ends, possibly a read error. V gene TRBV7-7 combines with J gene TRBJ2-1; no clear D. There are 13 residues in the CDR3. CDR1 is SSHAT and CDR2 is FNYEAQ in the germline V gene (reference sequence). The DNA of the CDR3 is TGTGCTAGCAGCTTAGGCAGTGACAATGAGCAGTTCTTC. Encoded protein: CASSLGSDNEQFF.

The DNA for the CDR3 is TGTGCCAGCAGCCCCCGACAGCTGCGATCTCCCTACGAGCAGTACTTC. Protein sequence: CASSPRQLRSPYEQYF. The J gene is TRBJ2-7, the V gene TRBV7-9; perhaps TRBD1 as D (5 bases). The CDR3 sequence is 16 residues long. Germline V gene data show CDR1 as SEHNR and CDR2 as FQNEAQ (reference sequence). V lost 5 bases and J lost 2, with 19 bases in between.

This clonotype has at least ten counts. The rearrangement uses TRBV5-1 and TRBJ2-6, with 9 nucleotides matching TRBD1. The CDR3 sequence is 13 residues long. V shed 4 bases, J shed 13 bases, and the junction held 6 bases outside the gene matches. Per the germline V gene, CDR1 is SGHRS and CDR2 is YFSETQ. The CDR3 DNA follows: TGCGCCAGCAGCGAACAGGGGGCACGGGTCCTGACTTTC. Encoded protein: CASSEQGARVLTF.

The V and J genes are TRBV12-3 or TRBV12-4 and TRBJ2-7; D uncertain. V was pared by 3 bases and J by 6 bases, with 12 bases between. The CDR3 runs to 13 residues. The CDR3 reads CASSFVNPGEQYF. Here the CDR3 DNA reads TGTGCCAGCAGTTTTGTAAATCCGGGCGAGCAGTACTTC.

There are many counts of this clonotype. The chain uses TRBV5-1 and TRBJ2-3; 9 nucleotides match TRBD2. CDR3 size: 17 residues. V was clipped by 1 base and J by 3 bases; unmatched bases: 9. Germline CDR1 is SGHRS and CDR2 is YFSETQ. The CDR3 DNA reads TGCGCCAGCAGCTTGACTGCTAGCGGGGAACCAACAGATACGCAGTATTTT. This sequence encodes CASSLTASGEPTDTQYF.

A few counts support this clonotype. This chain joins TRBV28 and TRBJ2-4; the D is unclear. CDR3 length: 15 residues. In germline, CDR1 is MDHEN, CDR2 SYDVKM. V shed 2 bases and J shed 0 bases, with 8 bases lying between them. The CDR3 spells CASSLGRPAKNIQYF. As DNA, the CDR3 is TGTGCCAGCAGTTTAGGTCGCCCAGCCAAAAACATTCAGTACTTC.

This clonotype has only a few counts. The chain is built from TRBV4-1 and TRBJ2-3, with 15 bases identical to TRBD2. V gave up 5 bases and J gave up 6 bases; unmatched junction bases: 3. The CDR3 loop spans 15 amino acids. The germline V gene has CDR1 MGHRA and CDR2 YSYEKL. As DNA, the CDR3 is TGCGCCAGCAGCGCCGGGACTAGCGGGGGGGATACGCAGTATTTT. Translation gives CASSAGTSGGDTQYF.

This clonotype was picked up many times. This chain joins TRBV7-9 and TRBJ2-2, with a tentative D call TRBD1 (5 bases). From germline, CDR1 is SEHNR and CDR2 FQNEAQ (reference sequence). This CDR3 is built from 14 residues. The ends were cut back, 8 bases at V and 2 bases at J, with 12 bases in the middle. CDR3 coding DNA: TGTGCCAGCTTCCCAGACAGTAACACCGGGGAGCTGTTTTTT. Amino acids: CASFPDSNTGELFF. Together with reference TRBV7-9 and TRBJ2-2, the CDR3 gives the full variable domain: DTGVSQNPRHKITKRGQNVTFRCDPISEHNRLYWYRQTLGQGPEFLTYFQNEAQLEKSRLLSDRFSAERPKGSFSTLEIQRTEQGDSAMYLCASFPDSNTGELFFGEGSRLTVL.

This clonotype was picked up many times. The CDR3 loop is CASRGSPGGTGFEQYF. The CDR3 DNA reads as TGCGCCAGCAGGGGGAGCCCCGGCGGGACAGGGTTCGAGCAGTACTTC. This chain connects TRBV5-1 to TRBJ2-7; 9 nucleotides align to TRBD1. This CDR3 spans 16 amino acids. From germline, CDR1 is SGHRS and CDR2 YFSETQ. After removal of 5 bases from V and 6 bases from J, the junction contained 15 bases not matched to a gene.

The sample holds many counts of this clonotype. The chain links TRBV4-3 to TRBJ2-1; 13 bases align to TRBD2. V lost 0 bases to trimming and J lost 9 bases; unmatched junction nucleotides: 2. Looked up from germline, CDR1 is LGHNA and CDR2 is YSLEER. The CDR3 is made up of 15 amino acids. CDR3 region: CASSQDGLAGVEQFF. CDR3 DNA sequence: TGCGCCAGCAGCCAAGATGGACTAGCGGGGGTTGAGCAGTTCTTC.

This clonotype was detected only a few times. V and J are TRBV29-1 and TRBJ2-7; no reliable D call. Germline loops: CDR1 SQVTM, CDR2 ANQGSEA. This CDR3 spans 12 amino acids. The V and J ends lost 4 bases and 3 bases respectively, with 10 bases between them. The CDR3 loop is CSVVEMGYEQYF. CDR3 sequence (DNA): TGCAGCGTTGTCGAGATGGGCTACGAGCAGTACTTC.

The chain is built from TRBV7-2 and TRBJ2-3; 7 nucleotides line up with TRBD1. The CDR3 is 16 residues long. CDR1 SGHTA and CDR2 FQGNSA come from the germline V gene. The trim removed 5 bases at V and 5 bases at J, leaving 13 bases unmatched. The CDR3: CASSPRTGRAGDTQYF. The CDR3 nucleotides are TGTGCCAGCAGCCCCCGGACAGGCCGTGCAGGAGATACGCAGTATTTT.

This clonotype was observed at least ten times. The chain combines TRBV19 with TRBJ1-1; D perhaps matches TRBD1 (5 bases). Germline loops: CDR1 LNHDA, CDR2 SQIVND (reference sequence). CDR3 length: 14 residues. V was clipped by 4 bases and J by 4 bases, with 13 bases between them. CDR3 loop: CASSNVGRGTEAFF. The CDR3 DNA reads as TGTGCCAGTAGTAATGTCGGAAGGGGCACTGAAGCTTTCTTT.

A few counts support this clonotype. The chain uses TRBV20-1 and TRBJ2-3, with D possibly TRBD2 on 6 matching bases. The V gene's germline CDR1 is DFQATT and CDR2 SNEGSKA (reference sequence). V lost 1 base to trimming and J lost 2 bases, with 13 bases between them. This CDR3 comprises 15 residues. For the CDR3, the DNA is TGCAGTGCTAGAGGGGGCCCGGGGGTCACAGATACGCAGTATTTT. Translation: CSARGGPGVTDTQYF.